This T cell receptor beta chain emerged from a study of T cells after yellow fever vaccination. TCRdb re-derived calls from the 5' RACE reads in MiXCR, one entry per CDR3 protein. The table lists 150,000 or so distinct CDR3 sequences, 6% to 7.5% of them singletons. This clonotype was observed at least ten times. Source: CD4+ T cells sorted from PBMCs, taken about 5 days after the first yellow fever vaccination. The receptor was isolated from a young man who received the YFV17D yellow fever vaccine.

CDR3 in amino acids: CASSYGTPLYNEQFF. CDR3 sequence (DNA): TGTGCCAGCAGTTACGGGACTCCCCTCTACAATGAGCAGTTCTTC. The rearrangement links TRBV6-2 or TRBV6-3 to TRBJ2-1; TRBD2 is a possible D gene (6 bases). Per the germline V gene, CDR1 is MNHEY and CDR2 is SVGEGT. V lost 2 bases to trimming and J lost 3 bases, with 11 bases between them. This CDR3 has 15 residues.